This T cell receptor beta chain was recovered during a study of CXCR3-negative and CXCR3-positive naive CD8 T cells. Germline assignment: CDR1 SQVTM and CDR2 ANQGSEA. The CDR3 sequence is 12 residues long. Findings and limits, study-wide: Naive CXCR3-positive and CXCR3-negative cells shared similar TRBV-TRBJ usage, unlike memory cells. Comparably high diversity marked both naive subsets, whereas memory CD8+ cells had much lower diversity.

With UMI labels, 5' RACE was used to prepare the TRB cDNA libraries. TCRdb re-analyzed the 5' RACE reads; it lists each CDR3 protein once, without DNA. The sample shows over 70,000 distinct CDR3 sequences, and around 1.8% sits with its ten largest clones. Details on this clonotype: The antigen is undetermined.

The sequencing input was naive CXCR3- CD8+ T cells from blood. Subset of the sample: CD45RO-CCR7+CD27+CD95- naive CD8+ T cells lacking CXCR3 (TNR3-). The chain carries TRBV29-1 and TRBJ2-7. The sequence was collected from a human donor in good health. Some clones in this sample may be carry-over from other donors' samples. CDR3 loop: CSVAFGAYEQYF.